This is a list of T cell receptor beta chains from one sample in a study of TIL therapy for anti-PD-1-resistant metastatic lung cancer. Assay: immunoSEQ multiplex PCR; the TCRdb copy retains only in-frame clones and omits some. The repertoire has 50,000 or so clones, around 80% of them found once; the top ten carry around 4.8%. The source was blood, collected at baseline. These receptors came from a woman between 25 and 80 years old with non-small cell lung cancer. Each CDR3 is given without its conserved first and last residue. Fields, in order: V gene, CDR3 protein.

TRBV5-6	ASSLEGATGGHEQY
TRBV2	ASSEARASNQPQH
TRBV7-2	ASSLFGQGSEKLF
TRBV15	ATSRKSPLAGVTDTQY
TRBV2	ASNPGGKGDTQY
TRBV5-1	ASSFSSGGMGSYEQY
TRBV18	ASSLGTGGSYGYT
TRBV4-3	ASSQEIQGAGTGELF
TRBV10-3	AISELGGPPGYT
TRBV2	ASARGWPNTEAF
TRBV6-6	AGSDPLTPGKLF
TRBV20-1	SGRENTEAF
TRBV7-8	ASSLGLPHQPQH
TRBV6-1	ASSESGHSYEQY